The clone carrying this T cell receptor beta chain occurred many times. Amplification yielded TCR beta CDR3 regions, with RNA transcripts as the source. During a first-round RT-PCR of the TCR CDR3, the HTBI primer set was used. From the multiplex PCR reads, TCRdb called clonotypes with MiXCR, one entry per CDR3 protein. The sample holds over 300,000 distinct CDR3 sequences, about 14% seen once. The source of the sample is a study of T cells in Graves' hyperthyroidism and ophthalmopathy. Germline lookup yields CDR1 DFQATT and CDR2 SNEGSKA (reference sequence). With V trimmed by 5 bases and J by 10 bases, 6 bases remained unmatched. This CDR3 comprises 13 residues.

The receptor comes from a woman in her sixties or seventies with Graves' hyperthyroidism. This chain uses TRBV20-1 with TRBJ1-6, with 9 nucleotides matching TRBD1. The sample consisted of blood. The CDR3 bases are TGCAGTGCTCTAGACAGGGGGTACTCACCCCTCCACTTT. Its translation: CSALDRGYSPLHF.